The 26 T cell receptor beta chains below come from one sample, sequenced in a study of technical replicates of blood from several donors (dated by TCRdb to 2015 to 2018). The library relied on the immunoSEQ multiplex PCR assay. The table comes from immuneACCESS by way of TCRdb, which keeps in-frame sequences with V and J called. Part of the clones is missing from these tables; in studies checked, under half for an unresolved V gene and the rest for unknown reasons. The sample has more than 65,000 clones on record, around 90% of them singletons. Around 4.6% of the sample is held by the ten biggest clonotypes. Sequencing was carried out using PBMCs. These receptors all stem from a human donor in good health. Some clones in this sample may be carry-over from other donors' samples.

The chain recombines TRBV7-6 with TRBJ1-6; D might be TRBD1 (5 bases). The CDR3 is 13 residues long. V was clipped by 8 bases and J by 10 bases, with 15 bases between them. Germline-derived CDR1 and CDR2 are SGHVS and FNYEAQ. The CDR3 DNA reads as TGTGCCAGCGGTCCAGGATACAGGTCACCCCTCCACTTT. Amino acids: CASGPGYRSPLHF.

This sequence joins TRBV30 and TRBJ1-2; D may be TRBD1 (5 bases). Germline V lookup: CDR1 GTSNPN, CDR2 SVGIG (reference sequence). The CDR3 runs to 14 residues. The germline V and J ends were trimmed by 4 bases and 7 bases, with 19 bases remaining between them. The CDR3 sequence is CAWTHLAGGVGYTF. The CDR3 DNA sequence: TGTGCCTGGACTCACCTTGCCGGGGGTGTTGGCTACACCTTC.

This clone was recorded only once. CDR3 loop: CASGRTGGWTGELFF. In DNA form, the CDR3 reads TGTGCTAGTGGCCGGACAGGGGGCTGGACCGGGGAGCTGTTTTTT. This chain joins TRBV12-5 and TRBJ2-2; TRBD1 aligns across 11 bases. V lost 6 bases and J lost 5; bases outside the gene matches: 5. CDR1 and CDR2 from the germline V gene are LGHNT and FRNRAP. The CDR3 loop spans 15 amino acids.

The chain links TRBV6-5 to TRBJ2-7; D is undetermined. The germline V and J ends were trimmed by 5 bases and 0 bases, with 8 bases remaining between them. Germline CDR1 reads MNHEY; CDR2 reads SVGAGI. The CDR3 runs 13 residues. The CDR3 protein is CASSKPGSYEQYF. CDR3 sequence (DNA): TGTGCCAGCAGTAAACCGGGCTCCTACGAGCAGTACTTC.

The chain employs TRBV5-8 and TRBJ2-5, with 8 nucleotides matching TRBD1. With V trimmed by 2 bases and J by 5 bases, 8 bases remained unmatched. The CDR3 is 15 amino acids. Germline V lookup: CDR1 SGHTS, CDR2 YDEGEE. CDR3 region: CASSFTGQGGETQYF. The CDR3 DNA is TGTGCCAGCAGCTTCACAGGACAGGGCGGGGAGACCCAGTACTTC.

V gene TRBV6-4 combines with J gene TRBJ2-3; a possible D gene is TRBD2 (6 bases). V was pared by 6 bases and J by 12 bases, with 13 bases between. Per germline, CDR1 MRHNA and CDR2 SNTAGT. The CDR3 spans 11 residues. The CDR3 nucleotides read TGTGCCAGCAGCGCCGGGGACTTTCAGTATTTT. Encoded protein: CASSAGDFQYF.

The gene calls are TRBV18 and TRBJ1-1; weak D call: TRBD1 (6 bases). The CDR3 has 15 residues. V lost 1 base to trimming and J lost 2 bases, with 11 bases between them. The germline V gene encodes CDR1 KGHSH and CDR2 LQKENI. The CDR3 nucleotides are TGTGCCAGCTCACCACAGGGGGTAACAAACACTGAAGCTTTCTTT. This sequence encodes CASSPQGVTNTEAFF.

V gene TRBV7-9 combines with J gene TRBJ2-7, with 10 bases identical to TRBD1. CDR1 is SEHNR, CDR2 FQNEAQ, per germline (reference sequence). V gave up 4 bases and J gave up 1 base; unmatched junction bases: 4. This CDR3 spans 15 amino acids. CDR3 residues: CASSSRTGGSYEQYF. The CDR3 region has the DNA TGTGCCAGCAGCTCGCGGACAGGGGGGTCCTACGAGCAGTACTTC.

The chain's CDR3 is CASSLSREGTQYF. CDR3 DNA: TGTGCCAGCAGCTTAAGTCGGGAGGGAACGCAGTATTTT. This rearrangement joins TRBV7-3 to TRBJ2-3; 8 bases map to TRBD2. There are 13 residues in the CDR3. The trim removed 1 base at V and 9 bases at J, leaving 3 bases unmatched. CDR1 is SGHTA, CDR2 FQGTGA, per germline.

This clone is a singleton in its sample. The chain combines TRBV6-6 with TRBJ2-7; 8 positions agree with TRBD1. Germline values: CDR1 MNHNY, CDR2 SVGAGI (reference sequence). The trim removed 5 bases at V and 3 bases at J, leaving 9 bases unmatched. There are 15 residues in the CDR3. In DNA form, the CDR3 reads TGTGCCAGCAGTGGACAGGGCCTCACCGGCTACGAGCAGTACTTC. Translation: CASSGQGLTGYEQYF.

This clone was recorded only once. The J gene is TRBJ1-1, the V gene TRBV29-1; D is ambiguous. In germline, CDR1 is SQVTM, CDR2 ANQGSEA. CDR3 length: 13 residues. CDR3 residues: CSAGGEAVGEAFF. CDR3 nucleotide sequence: TGCAGTGCCGGTGGGGAGGCTGTGGGGGAAGCTTTCTTT.

V is TRBV5-1 and J is TRBJ1-1, with no clear D. Germline-derived CDR1 and CDR2 are SGHRS and YFSETQ. V was clipped by 0 bases and J by 4 bases, with 13 bases between them. The CDR3 sequence is 15 residues long. The CDR3 protein is CASSLERATATEAFF. CDR3 sequence (DNA): TGCGCCAGCAGCTTGGAACGAGCGACGGCCACTGAAGCTTTCTTT.

This chain links TRBV19 with TRBJ2-4; 8 bases align to TRBD2. CDR3 length: 17 amino acids. Germline lookup yields CDR1 LNHDA and CDR2 SQIVND (reference sequence). V trimming: 6 bases; J trimming: 6 bases; junction bases outside the gene matches: 16. The CDR3 region has the DNA TGTGCCAGTAGGGGGCCCACTAGCGGACGTAGCACAAACATTCAGTACTTC. Residues: CASRGPTSGRSTNIQYF.

The chain employs TRBV12-5 and TRBJ1-5; 9 positions match TRBD1. The CDR3 consists of 18 residues. The trim removed 7 bases at V and 5 bases at J, leaving 18 bases unmatched. Germline CDR1 LGHNT, CDR2 FRNRAP. The CDR3 DNA follows: TGTGCTAGTGACCCAACAGGGGGCGCGGACTCGATCGATCAGCCCCAGCATTTT. The encoded protein is CASDPTGGADSIDQPQHF.

The chain has TRBV10-3 and TRBJ1-2; D might be TRBD1 (6 bases). The V gene lost 2 bases and the J gene lost 7 bases, with 8 bases spanning the gap. CDR3 length: 12 residues. Germline CDR1 and CDR2: ENHRY and SYGVKD. CDR3 sequence (DNA): TGTGCCATCAGTGAGACAGGGTTTGGCTACACCTTC. It is translated as CAISETGFGYTF.

The rearrangement links TRBV6-5 to TRBJ2-2; D gene unclear. The CDR3 runs to 13 residues. The germline V gene has CDR1 MNHEY and CDR2 SVGAGI. Between the trimmed V and J ends, which lost 10 bases and 0 bases, there was a span of 9 bases. The CDR3 nucleotides are TGTGCCATCTCGGGTACGAACACCGGGGAGCTGTTTTTT. Protein: CAISGTNTGELFF.

Here the CDR3 reads CSADTTSGDSYEQYF. The CDR3 nucleotides are TGCAGCGCCGACACGACTAGCGGAGACTCCTACGAGCAGTACTTC. This chain links TRBV29-1 with TRBJ2-7; TRBD2 matches 9 bases. The J segment lost 0 bases and the V segment lost 7 bases, leaving 10 bases of the junction unmatched. Germline loops: CDR1 SQVTM, CDR2 ANQGSEA. The CDR3 totals 15 residues.

The table lists this clone with a count of one. The V call is TRBV7-2, the J call TRBJ1-5, with TRBD1 matching 7 bases. CDR1 is SGHTA, CDR2 FQGNSA, per germline. The CDR3 length is 15 residues. Trimming took 4 bases from V and 3 from J; bases not matched to a gene: 6. The CDR3 region is CASSSGGIDNQPQHF. The CDR3 bases are TGTGCCAGCAGCTCAGGGGGGATCGACAATCAGCCCCAGCATTTT.

J is TRBJ2-7 and V is TRBV19; 9 positions match TRBD1. The CDR3 length is 13 residues. The trim removed 4 bases at V and 4 bases at J, leaving 2 bases unmatched. CDR1 is LNHDA and CDR2 is SQIVND in the germline V gene (reference sequence). CDR3 region: CASSTDRGYEQYF. As DNA, the CDR3 is TGTGCCAGTAGTACGGACAGGGGTTACGAGCAGTACTTC.

This rearrangement joins TRBV5-1 to TRBJ2-1, with D perhaps matching TRBD2 (5 bases). Germline assignment: CDR1 SGHRS and CDR2 YFSETQ. The CDR3 is 15 residues long. V was shortened by 1 base and J by 5 bases, with 13 bases between the two germline ends. For the CDR3, the DNA is TGCGCCAGCAGCTTGATGCCTAGCACAGACAATGAGCAGTTCTTC. Amino acids: CASSLMPSTDNEQFF.

The gene calls are TRBV5-4 and TRBJ2-1; 8 positions agree with TRBD2. The CDR3 has 18 amino acids. Germline CDR1 SGHNT, CDR2 YYREEE (reference sequence). The V and J ends lost 4 bases and 2 bases, in that order; junction bases with no gene match: 14. Written as DNA, the CDR3 is TGTGCCAGCAGCCAGTCCCGGGGGGGCCCCCTGACCTACAATGAGCAGTTCTTC. This sequence encodes CASSQSRGGPLTYNEQFF. Based on the CDR3 plus reference TRBV5-4 and TRBJ2-1, the full variable domain is ETGVTQSPTHLIKTRGQQVTLRCSSQSGHNTVSWYQQALGQGPQFIFQYYREEENGRGNFPPRFSGLQFPNYSSELNVNALELDDSALYLCASSQSRGGPLTYNEQFFGPGTRLTVL.

This clone was seen just once. V is TRBV30 and J is TRBJ2-6; 9 bases fit TRBD1. Germline trimming cut 4 bases from V and 0 bases from J; bases unmatched to any gene: 10. The CDR3 has 18 residues. CDR1 GTSNPN and CDR2 SVGIG come from the germline V gene (reference sequence). The chain's CDR3 is CAWKGWGTGPSGANVLTF. CDR3 DNA sequence: TGTGCCTGGAAAGGGTGGGGGACAGGGCCCTCTGGGGCCAACGTCCTGACTTTC.

The chain carries TRBV18 and TRBJ2-5; 8 bases align to TRBD2. J lost 2 bases, V lost 0 bases, and 5 bases had no gene match. CDR3 size: 16 residues. Germline CDR1 reads KGHSH; CDR2 reads LQKENI. In DNA form, the CDR3 reads TGTGCCAGCTCACCACCGCGGCTAGCGGGTCAAGAGACCCAGTACTTC. It specifies CASSPPRLAGQETQYF.

The gene calls are TRBV15 and TRBJ2-1; D uncertain. V was shortened by 0 bases and J by 5 bases, with 8 bases between the two germline ends. Germline CDR1 and CDR2: LNHNV and YYDKDF (reference sequence). CDR3 length: 14 residues. CDR3 in amino acids: CATSRDYADNEQFF. The CDR3 coding sequence is TGTGCCACCAGCAGAGATTATGCGGACAATGAGCAGTTCTTC.

The chain employs TRBV7-2 and TRBJ2-7; a possible D gene is TRBD1 (6 bases). Germline-derived CDR1 and CDR2 are SGHTA and FQGNSA. Trimming removed 5 bases at V and 4 bases at J, with 15 bases between. The CDR3 length is 14 residues. CDR3 region: CASSLKWGQYEQYF. CDR3 nucleotide sequence: TGTGCCAGCAGCCTCAAGTGGGGGCAGTACGAGCAGTACTTC.

V and J are TRBV5-4 and TRBJ2-1, with 12 positions matching TRBD2. V trimming: 4 bases; J trimming: 7 bases; junction bases outside the gene matches: 6. This CDR3 comprises 15 residues. Germline-derived CDR1 and CDR2 are SGHNT and YYREEE (reference sequence). CDR3 coding DNA: TGTGCCAGCAGCCTTCTAGCGGGAGGGAAAAATGAGCAGTTCTTC. Amino acids: CASSLLAGGKNEQFF. Using reference TRBV5-4 and TRBJ2-1 for the parts outside the CDR3, the full variable domain is ETGVTQSPTHLIKTRGQQVTLRCSSQSGHNTVSWYQQALGQGPQFIFQYYREEENGRGNFPPRFSGLQFPNYSSELNVNALELDDSALYLCASSLLAGGKNEQFFGPGTRLTVL.